This TCR beta chain was observed in a study of T cells in Graves' hyperthyroidism and ophthalmopathy. Study-wide points: Expanded thyroid clonotypes (above 0.001) were mostly also found in blood.

This clonotype has more than one count but fewer than ten. Its antigen is not known. The CDR3 regions of TCR beta were amplified from RNA transcripts. Initially, a first-round RT-PCR of the TCR CDR3 employed the HTBI primer set. TCRdb reprocessed the multiplex PCR reads via MiXCR and lists one record per CDR3 protein. The sample includes around 56,000 distinct CDR3 sequences, roughly 50% of them seen just once. The CDR3 loop spans 18 amino acids. The J segment lost 4 bases and the V segment lost 6 bases, leaving 20 bases of the junction unmatched. Germline CDR1 and CDR2: MNHNS and SASEGT. The chain recombines TRBV6-1 with TRBJ2-5; 7 bases match TRBD1. Sequencing was carried out using blood. The TCR originated in a young woman with Graves' ophthalmopathy. CDR3 in amino acids: CASRPASTGKGAVETQYF. CDR3 nucleotide sequence: TGTGCCAGCAGACCCGCGTCGACAGGGAAGGGGGCAGTAGAGACCCAGTACTTC.